The 8 T cell receptor beta chains below come from one sample, sequenced in a study of blood T cell repertoires in COVID-19. Clones were sequenced by immunoSEQ multiplex PCR, and TCRdb holds only the in-frame ones, with some missing. The sample shows roughly 250,000 clones, 70% to 80% of them seen only once. Source material: peripheral blood. The source is an elderly woman with acute or convalescent COVID-19.

V usage is TRBV7-9 and J usage is TRBJ1-6; no reliable D call. V was shortened by 3 bases and J by 5 bases, with 8 bases between the two germline ends. CDR3 length: 14 amino acids. The germline V gene encodes CDR1 SEHNR and CDR2 FQNEAQ (reference sequence). DNA for the CDR3: TGTGCCAGCAGCTTTGAGGGAAATAATTCACCCCTCCACTTT. Amino acids: CASSFEGNNSPLHF.

The chain combines TRBV9 with TRBJ1-2; no reliable D call. Germline-derived CDR1 and CDR2 are SGDLS and YYNGEE. The CDR3 extends over 14 amino acids. V was pared by 0 bases and J by 4 bases, with 10 bases between. The CDR3 reads CASSVGVGSYGYTF. As DNA, the CDR3 is TGTGCCAGCAGCGTAGGAGTGGGGAGCTATGGCTACACCTTC.

This chain uses TRBV2 with TRBJ1-1; D uncertain. This CDR3 has 15 residues. V was cut by 7 bases and J by 1 base, with 16 bases left in between. CDR1 SNHLY and CDR2 FYNNEI come from the germline V gene. CDR3 loop: CASTRQTLGNTEAFF. In DNA, the CDR3 is TGTGCCAGCACGAGGCAGACTCTGGGGAACACTGAAGCTTTCTTT.

The chain uses TRBV6-2 or TRBV6-3 and TRBJ2-3; TRBD2 agrees at 12 bases. Per germline, CDR1 MNHEY and CDR2 SVGEGT. J lost 4 bases, V lost 6 bases, and 5 bases had no gene match. CDR3 length: 15 residues. The CDR3 loop is CASSETSGRSDTQYF. CDR3 sequence (DNA): TGTGCCAGCAGCGAAACTAGCGGGAGGTCAGATACGCAGTATTTT.

The rearrangement joins TRBV2 to TRBJ2-7, with 8 bases matching TRBD2. CDR1 and CDR2 (germline): SNHLY, FYNNEI. V was clipped by 11 bases and J by 5 bases; unmatched bases: 5. This CDR3 contains 11 residues. The CDR3 DNA is TGTGCCTCCCGGGGGGGTAACGAGCAGTACTTC. Protein sequence: CASRGGNEQYF.

The V and J genes are TRBV6-5 and TRBJ1-1; D is undetermined. Germline V lookup: CDR1 MNHEY, CDR2 SVGAGI. This CDR3 is built from 12 residues. Here the CDR3 reads CASLEGRTEAFF. DNA for the CDR3: TGTGCGTCTCTGGAGGGTCGAACTGAAGCTTTCTTT.

The V gene is TRBV28, the J gene TRBJ1-4; 8 nucleotides match TRBD1. CDR3 size: 15 residues. Germline CDR1 is MDHEN and CDR2 is SYDVKM. V lost 8 bases and J lost 5; bases outside the gene matches: 10. CDR3 amino acids: CASRRSGTGNEKLFF. CDR3 sequence (DNA): TGTGCCAGCCGTCGTTCGGGGACAGGAAATGAAAAACTGTTTTTT.

The chain links TRBV19 to TRBJ1-2, with D uncertain. V was shortened by 6 bases and J by 1 base, with 9 bases between the two germline ends. Per germline, CDR1 LNHDA and CDR2 SQIVND (reference sequence). The CDR3 totals 13 residues. CDR3 region: CASRKPGNYGYTF. The CDR3 region has the DNA TGTGCCAGTAGAAAGCCCGGTAACTATGGCTACACCTTC.